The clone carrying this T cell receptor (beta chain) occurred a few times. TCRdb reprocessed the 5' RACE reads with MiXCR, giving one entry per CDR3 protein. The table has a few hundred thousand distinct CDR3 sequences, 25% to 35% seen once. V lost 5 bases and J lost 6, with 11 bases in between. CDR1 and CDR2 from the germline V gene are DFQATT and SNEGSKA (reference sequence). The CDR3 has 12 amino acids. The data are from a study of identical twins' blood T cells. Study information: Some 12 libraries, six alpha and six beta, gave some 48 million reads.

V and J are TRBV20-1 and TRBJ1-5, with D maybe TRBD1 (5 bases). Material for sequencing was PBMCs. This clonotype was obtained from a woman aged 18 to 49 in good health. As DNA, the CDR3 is TGCAGTGCTTACAGGATGGGTCAGCCCCAGCATTTT. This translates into CSAYRMGQPQHF.